These T cell receptor beta chains were read from a single sample in a study of radiation and T cells in renal cell carcinoma. Generated by immunoSEQ multiplex PCR, the TCRdb table keeps only in-frame clones and is missing some. The sample has about 140,000 clones, roughly 85% seen once; the top ten hold roughly 25%. This material consisted of blood, taken from a patient whose treatment included radiotherapy and nephrectomy. Receptor source: a woman in her fifties or sixties with renal cell carcinoma. Both conserved end residues are trimmed from each CDR3. The order of the fields is CDR3 protein, V gene, J gene.

CDR3 protein: ASSPIGREVDTQY; V gene: TRBV5-1; J gene: TRBJ2-3
CDR3 protein: ATSRDRGRPYEQY; V gene: TRBV15; J gene: TRBJ2-7
CDR3 protein: ASSLGGQGAGANVLT; V gene: TRBV5-1; J gene: TRBJ2-6
CDR3 protein: SAKDRTDTGELF; V gene: TRBV29-1; J gene: TRBJ2-2
CDR3 protein: ASSRGEREKLF; V gene: TRBV9; J gene: TRBJ1-4
CDR3 protein: ASSYPTGQAGYT; V gene: TRBV6-6; J gene: TRBJ1-2
CDR3 protein: ASSLVIGELF; V gene: TRBV11-1; J gene: TRBJ2-2
CDR3 protein: ASTLGGSLSYEQY; V gene: TRBV5-6; J gene: TRBJ2-7
CDR3 protein: ASSLPQAQNYGYT; V gene: TRBV7-2; J gene: TRBJ1-2
CDR3 protein: ATETGIGYGYT; V gene: TRBV19; J gene: TRBJ1-2
CDR3 protein: ASSLKGAGYT; V gene: TRBV7-8; J gene: TRBJ1-2
CDR3 protein: ASSQGGGLYGELF; V gene: TRBV9; J gene: TRBJ2-2
CDR3 protein: ASSYSGTGRGAF; V gene: TRBV6-5; J gene: TRBJ1-1
CDR3 protein: ASSLAKRIPYEQY; V gene: TRBV7-9; J gene: TRBJ2-7
CDR3 protein: SVEQPRDYGYT; V gene: TRBV29-1; J gene: TRBJ1-2
CDR3 protein: ASSLGRIETQY; V gene: TRBV7-3; J gene: TRBJ2-5
CDR3 protein: ASSLGHLNTEAF; V gene: TRBV5-4; J gene: TRBJ1-1
CDR3 protein: ASKSGTYTYNEQF; V gene: TRBV6-5; J gene: TRBJ2-1
CDR3 protein: ASSRGETYGYT; V gene: TRBV7-9; J gene: TRBJ1-2
CDR3 protein: ASSTGGPENGNTIY; V gene: TRBV7-2; J gene: TRBJ1-3
CDR3 protein: ASSPSGQGQF; V gene: TRBV18; J gene: TRBJ2-1
CDR3 protein: ASSLLGAGEYEQY; V gene: TRBV27; J gene: TRBJ2-7
CDR3 protein: ASSFGGVVTGELF; V gene: TRBV5-1; J gene: TRBJ2-2
CDR3 protein: ASSLAGVASYEQY; V gene: TRBV5-4; J gene: TRBJ2-7
CDR3 protein: ASSLVVTSSGEQY; V gene: TRBV7-8; J gene: TRBJ2-7
CDR3 protein: AWSVLYRAEAF; V gene: TRBV30; J gene: TRBJ1-1
CDR3 protein: ASSLIRDESYEQY; V gene: TRBV7-8; J gene: TRBJ2-7
CDR3 protein: ASSLPAINKQY; V gene: TRBV5-4; J gene: TRBJ2-7
CDR3 protein: SVEGAGGANYGYT; V gene: TRBV29-1; J gene: TRBJ1-2
CDR3 protein: ASSLGEGPYEQY; V gene: TRBV19; J gene: TRBJ2-7
CDR3 protein: ATSRDAVTDTQY; V gene: TRBV15; J gene: TRBJ2-3
CDR3 protein: ASSLATGTGGRSQPQH; V gene: TRBV7-8; J gene: TRBJ1-5
CDR3 protein: ASNEVGGYSSYEQY; V gene: TRBV5-6; J gene: TRBJ2-7
CDR3 protein: ASSPALNQPQH; V gene: TRBV11-2; J gene: TRBJ1-5
CDR3 protein: ATGQGENTEAF; V gene: TRBV28; J gene: TRBJ1-1
CDR3 protein: ASSPPSSNEQF; V gene: TRBV5-6; J gene: TRBJ2-1